A single sample is the source of the 8 T cell receptor beta chains below, sequenced in a study of blood T cells in healthy people across ages. The authors ran a second PCR of 7 to 11 cycles using a sample-barcoded 5' primer and a J-beta primer mix. Each CDR3 protein is one row after TCRdb ran MiXCR on the 5' RACE reads. The sample holds 650,000 to 1,000,000 distinct CDR3 sequences; roughly 34% are singletons and the top ten take 10% to 15%. Sequences were obtained from blood. These receptors all come from a man in his late teens or twenties in good health.

This clonotype has a count of ten or more. The chain carries TRBV25-1 and TRBJ1-2; D not certain. The germline CDR1 and CDR2 sequences are MGHDK and SYGVNS. The CDR3 is 11 amino acids. V dropped 5 bases and J dropped 8 bases, with 9 bases sitting between them. CDR3 coding DNA: TGTGCCAGCAGTTTACGAGGCGGCTACACCTTC. This encodes CASSLRGGYTF.

The rearrangement joins TRBV2 to TRBJ1-2; D is unclear. V was trimmed by 4 bases and J by 3 bases, leaving 12 bases between them. Per germline, CDR1 SNHLY and CDR2 FYNNEI. The CDR3 totals 14 residues. The CDR3 DNA reads TGTGCCAGCAGTGGAGGCAGGCAGGACTATGGCTACACCTTC. Residues: CASSGGRQDYGYTF.

This clonotype was recorded many times. The rearrangement links TRBV12-3 or TRBV12-4 to TRBJ2-7, with 10 nucleotides matching TRBD1. The V gene end was trimmed by 5 bases and the J gene end by 2 bases; junction bases not matched to a gene: 3. The CDR3 has 14 amino acids. The CDR3 here is CASSTGTGAYEQYF. The CDR3 bases are TGTGCCAGCAGTACCGGGACAGGGGCCTACGAGCAGTACTTC.

The chain has TRBV5-5 and TRBJ2-7; D might be TRBD1 (5 bases). Germline loops: CDR1 SGHKS, CDR2 YYEKEE (reference sequence). CDR3 length: 14 residues. Deletions cut 0 bases from V and 4 bases from J, with 11 bases between. The DNA of the CDR3 is TGTGCCAGCAGCTTGGCCGAACGGACATACGAGCAGTACTTC. Translating it yields CASSLAERTYEQYF.

This chain uses TRBV5-1 with TRBJ2-3, with 7 bases that match TRBD1. Germline lookup yields CDR1 SGHRS and CDR2 YFSETQ. The V and J ends lost 3 bases and 0 bases, in that order; junction bases with no gene match: 13. CDR3 length: 18 amino acids. The CDR3 DNA sequence: TGCGCCAGCAGCTCCACGGCATCGACAGGGCCTAGCACAGATACGCAGTATTTT. As protein: CASSSTASTGPSTDTQYF.

This clonotype came up a few times. The chain combines TRBV6-6 with TRBJ2-7; D may match TRBD1 or TRBD2 (5 bases each). CDR1 and CDR2 (germline): MNHNY, SVGAGI (reference sequence). The V gene lost 2 bases and the J gene lost 0 bases, with 11 bases spanning the gap. The CDR3 totals 15 residues. CDR3: CASSYGGTISYEQYF. The CDR3 DNA sequence: TGTGCCAGCAGTTACGGGGGAACAATCTCCTACGAGCAGTACTTC.

In regard to this clonotype: A single base separates this from a much larger clone, so it may be a read error. The chain joins TRBV25-1 to TRBJ2-1; weak D call: TRBD2 (5 bases). CDR1 and CDR2 from the germline V gene are MGHDK and SYGVNS. V lost 2 bases and J lost 5, with 13 bases in between. This CDR3 contains 15 residues. This chain's CDR3 is CASSEGLGSNNEQFF. DNA for the CDR3: TGTGCCAGCAGTGAAGGGCTAGGGAGCAACAATGAGCAGTTCTTC. Looking up the rest from reference TRBV25-1 and TRBJ2-1 gives the full variable domain: EADIYQTPRYLVIGTGKKITLECSQTMGHDKMYWYQQDPGMELHLIHYSYGVNSTEKGDLSSESTVSRIRTEHFPLTLESARPSHTSQYLCASSEGLGSNNEQFFGPGTRLTVL.

This chain joins TRBV2 and TRBJ1-5; D uncertain. V gave up 6 bases and J gave up 2 bases, with 20 bases separating them. The CDR3 has 17 amino acids. Germline values: CDR1 SNHLY, CDR2 FYNNEI. The CDR3 coding sequence is TGTGCCAGCAGAAGGACCTTGGGAGTCCTTCGCAATCAGCCCCAGCATTTT. Encoded protein: CASRRTLGVLRNQPQHF.